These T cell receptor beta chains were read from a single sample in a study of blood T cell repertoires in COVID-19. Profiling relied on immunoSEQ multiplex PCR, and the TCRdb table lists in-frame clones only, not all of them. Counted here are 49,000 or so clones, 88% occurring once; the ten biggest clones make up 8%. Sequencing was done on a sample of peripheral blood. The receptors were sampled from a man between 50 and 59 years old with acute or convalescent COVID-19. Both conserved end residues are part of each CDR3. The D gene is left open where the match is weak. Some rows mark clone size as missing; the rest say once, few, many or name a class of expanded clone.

CDR3aa: CASSQGRGNQPQHF; CDR3nt: TGTGCCAGCAGTCAAGGGAGGGGCAATCAGCCCCAGCATTTT; v_gene: TRBV2; j_gene: TRBJ1-5; d_gene: -; abundance: -
CDR3aa: CASSYPGDNQPQHF; CDR3nt: TGTGCCAGCAGTTACCCGGGGGACAATCAGCCCCAGCATTTT; v_gene: TRBV6-6; j_gene: TRBJ1-5; d_gene: -; abundance: -
CDR3aa: CASSPTGLEGYTF; CDR3nt: TGTGCCAGCAGCCCAACAGGGTTGGAAGGCTACACCTTC; v_gene: TRBV5-4; j_gene: TRBJ1-2; d_gene: -; abundance: -
CDR3aa: CARSPGIMNTEAFF; CDR3nt: TGTGCCAGAAGCCCCGGGATAATGAACACTGAAGCTTTCTTT; v_gene: TRBV5-3; j_gene: TRBJ1-1; d_gene: -; abundance: -
CDR3aa: CASSEQRAIPNEQFF; CDR3nt: TGTGCCAGCAGTGAACAGCGGGCAATCCCCAATGAGCAGTTCTTC; v_gene: TRBV6-1; j_gene: TRBJ2-1; d_gene: -; abundance: -
CDR3aa: CASSQGGGSTYEQYF; CDR3nt: TGCGCCAGCAGCCAAGGGGGAGGGTCGACCTACGAGCAGTACTTC; v_gene: TRBV4-1; j_gene: TRBJ2-7; d_gene: TRBD2; abundance: -
CDR3aa: CASSESIYNEQFF; CDR3nt: TGTGCCAGCAGTGAATCTATCTACAATGAGCAGTTCTTC; v_gene: TRBV2; j_gene: TRBJ2-1; d_gene: -; abundance: -
CDR3aa: CASSLASDNEQFF; CDR3nt: TGTGCCAGCAGCTTAGCTAGCGACAATGAGCAGTTCTTC; v_gene: TRBV7-3; j_gene: TRBJ2-1; d_gene: -; abundance: -
CDR3aa: CASSLGTSVNYEQYF; CDR3nt: TGTGCCAGCAGCTTAGGGACTAGCGTAAACTACGAGCAGTACTTC; v_gene: TRBV7-9; j_gene: TRBJ2-7; d_gene: TRBD2; abundance: few
CDR3aa: CASSFVTGAFNEKLFF; CDR3nt: TGCGCCAGCAGTTTTGTGACAGGGGCCTTTAATGAAAAACTGTTTTTT; v_gene: TRBV5-1; j_gene: TRBJ1-4; d_gene: TRBD1; abundance: -
CDR3aa: CASSPSTGETEAFF; CDR3nt: TGTGCCAGCTCACCATCCACAGGGGAGACTGAAGCTTTCTTT; v_gene: TRBV18; j_gene: TRBJ1-1; d_gene: TRBD1; abundance: -
CDR3aa: CASSPGLAGLWDEQFF; CDR3nt: TGTGCCAGCAGTCCGGGACTAGCGGGATTATGGGATGAGCAGTTCTTC; v_gene: TRBV7-9; j_gene: TRBJ2-1; d_gene: TRBD2; abundance: -
CDR3aa: CASSHGGRGQFF; CDR3nt: TGTGCCAGCAGCCACGGGGGGAGGGGGCAGTTCTTC; v_gene: TRBV14; j_gene: TRBJ2-1; d_gene: TRBD2; abundance: -
CDR3aa: CASSHRTEAFF; CDR3nt: TGCGCCAGCAGCCATCGCACTGAAGCTTTCTTT; v_gene: TRBV4-1; j_gene: TRBJ1-1; d_gene: -; abundance: -
CDR3aa: CASSLRHMEEGYTF; CDR3nt: TGTGCCAGCAGCTTACGACACATGGAAGAAGGCTACACCTTC; v_gene: TRBV11-2; j_gene: TRBJ1-2; d_gene: -; abundance: -
CDR3aa: CASSTPGTGAYTLHF; CDR3nt: TGTGCCAGCAGTACCCCCGGGACAGGGGCCTACACCCTCCACTTT; v_gene: TRBV27; j_gene: TRBJ1-6; d_gene: TRBD1; abundance: once
CDR3aa: CASSSPQGRIAKWYF; CDR3nt: TGTGCCAGCAGTTCCCCACAGGGACGGATAGCCAAGTGGTACTTC; v_gene: TRBV27; j_gene: TRBJ2-4; d_gene: -; abundance: -
CDR3aa: CASSDSFSSYNEQFF; CDR3nt: TGTGCCAGTAGTGACTCGTTCAGCTCCTACAATGAGCAGTTCTTC; v_gene: TRBV19; j_gene: TRBJ2-1; d_gene: -; abundance: -
CDR3aa: CASSIDGYQETQYF; CDR3nt: TGTGCCAGCAGCATCGACGGGTACCAAGAGACCCAGTACTTC; v_gene: TRBV7-3; j_gene: TRBJ2-5; d_gene: -; abundance: -
CDR3aa: CASSHGQERSYSYGYTF; CDR3nt: TGCGCCAGCAGCCACGGACAGGAAAGAAGTTATAGCTATGGCTACACCTTC; v_gene: TRBV5-1; j_gene: TRBJ1-2; d_gene: TRBD1; abundance: once
CDR3aa: CASSASTGELGRAFF; CDR3nt: TGTGCCAGCTCAGCTTCTACAGGGGAACTTGGACGAGCTTTCTTT; v_gene: TRBV18; j_gene: TRBJ1-1; d_gene: TRBD1; abundance: -
CDR3aa: CASSIGRGYDQPQHF; CDR3nt: TGTGCCAGTAGTATCGGCAGGGGATATGATCAGCCCCAGCATTTT; v_gene: TRBV19; j_gene: TRBJ1-5; d_gene: -; abundance: -
CDR3aa: CASKGAWGRETQYF; CDR3nt: TGTGCCAGCAAGGGGGCCTGGGGGCGAGAGACCCAGTACTTC; v_gene: TRBV5-8; j_gene: TRBJ2-5; d_gene: TRBD1; abundance: -
CDR3aa: CASSEFRGTHEKLFF; CDR3nt: TGTGCCAGCAGTGAATTCAGAGGGACTCATGAAAAACTGTTTTTT; v_gene: TRBV25-1; j_gene: TRBJ1-4; d_gene: -; abundance: -
CDR3aa: CASSITLAGDQETQYF; CDR3nt: TGTGCCAGTAGTATAACGCTAGCGGGGGACCAAGAGACCCAGTACTTC; v_gene: TRBV19; j_gene: TRBJ2-5; d_gene: TRBD2; abundance: -
CDR3aa: CASSPTGGSNYGYTF; CDR3nt: TGTGCCAGCAGCCCCACAGGGGGCAGTAACTATGGCTACACCTTC; v_gene: TRBV11-1; j_gene: TRBJ1-2; d_gene: TRBD1; abundance: -
CDR3aa: CASSDYRDRGNEKLFF; CDR3nt: TGTGCCAGCAGCGATTATCGGGACAGGGGTAATGAAAAACTGTTTTTT; v_gene: TRBV25-1; j_gene: TRBJ1-4; d_gene: TRBD1; abundance: once
CDR3aa: CASSFTSGADYNEQFF; CDR3nt: TGTGCCAGCAGCTTTACTAGCGGGGCCGACTACAATGAGCAGTTCTTC; v_gene: TRBV5-5; j_gene: TRBJ2-1; d_gene: TRBD2; abundance: -
CDR3aa: CASSFRQGDGGYTF; CDR3nt: TGCGCCAGCAGCTTTCGACAGGGGGATGGTGGCTACACCTTC; v_gene: TRBV5-1; j_gene: TRBJ1-2; d_gene: TRBD1; abundance: -
CDR3aa: CASGRGTGTVYGYTF; CDR3nt: TGTGCCAGTGGACGGGGGACAGGGACTGTCTATGGCTACACCTTC; v_gene: TRBV19; j_gene: TRBJ1-2; d_gene: TRBD1; abundance: -
CDR3aa: CASSTPNYGYTF; CDR3nt: TGTGCCAGTAGTACCCCAAACTATGGCTACACCTTC; v_gene: TRBV19; j_gene: TRBJ1-2; d_gene: -; abundance: once
CDR3aa: CASVFYRDPTGELFF; CDR3nt: TGTGCTAGTGTTTTTTACAGGGATCCGACCGGGGAGCTGTTTTTT; v_gene: TRBV12-5; j_gene: TRBJ2-2; d_gene: -; abundance: -
CDR3aa: CATSSGLVGAKQFF; CDR3nt: TGTGCCACCAGTTCGGGACTAGTAGGCGCTAAGCAGTTCTTC; v_gene: TRBV24-1; j_gene: TRBJ2-1; d_gene: TRBD2; abundance: few
CDR3aa: CATSDAHRLLHDNSPLHF; CDR3nt: TGTGCCACCAGTGATGCCCACCGACTGTTGCATGATAATTCACCCCTCCACTTT; v_gene: TRBV24-1; j_gene: TRBJ1-6; d_gene: -; abundance: -
CDR3aa: CASSQAGTSGRKSDTQYF; CDR3nt: TGTGCCAGCAGCCAAGCCGGGACTAGCGGGAGGAAGTCAGATACGCAGTATTTT; v_gene: TRBV4-2; j_gene: TRBJ2-3; d_gene: TRBD2; abundance: -
CDR3aa: CASSLALDSLYEQYF; CDR3nt: TGTGCCAGCAGCTTAGCGCTAGACTCGCTATACGAGCAGTACTTC; v_gene: TRBV7-8; j_gene: TRBJ2-7; d_gene: -; abundance: -
CDR3aa: CASTPRQPGLAGNTDTQYF; CDR3nt: TGTGCCAGTACCCCCCGGCAGCCGGGACTAGCGGGGAACACAGATACGCAGTATTTT; v_gene: TRBV19; j_gene: TRBJ2-3; d_gene: TRBD2; abundance: -
CDR3aa: CASSLAGEAYEQYF; CDR3nt: TGTGCCAGCAGTTTAGCGGGAGAAGCCTACGAGCAGTACTTC; v_gene: TRBV28; j_gene: TRBJ2-7; d_gene: TRBD2; abundance: -
CDR3aa: CASSLSEGTGGDTQYF; CDR3nt: TGTGCCAGCAGCTTATCGGAGGGGACAGGGGGAGATACGCAGTATTTT; v_gene: TRBV11-3; j_gene: TRBJ2-3; d_gene: TRBD1; abundance: once
CDR3aa: CASSLAGREDYGYTF; CDR3nt: TGTGCCAGCAGCTTAGCGGGGCGAGAGGACTATGGCTACACCTTC; v_gene: TRBV5-5; j_gene: TRBJ1-2; d_gene: -; abundance: -
CDR3aa: CATSRDHVGNSPLHF; CDR3nt: TGTGCCACCAGCAGAGATCACGTCGGGAATTCACCCCTCCACTTT; v_gene: TRBV15; j_gene: TRBJ1-6; d_gene: -; abundance: once
CDR3aa: CASSTVVGELFF; CDR3nt: TGTGCCAGCAGCACGGTGGTGGGGGAGCTGTTTTTT; v_gene: TRBV5-4; j_gene: TRBJ2-2; d_gene: -; abundance: -
CDR3aa: CASSYGGNQPQHF; CDR3nt: TGTGCCAGTAGTTACGGGGGCAATCAGCCCCAGCATTTT; v_gene: TRBV19; j_gene: TRBJ1-5; d_gene: -; abundance: -
CDR3aa: CASSPGQLRANEKLFF; CDR3nt: TGCGCCAGCAGCCCGGGACAGTTGCGGGCTAATGAAAAACTGTTTTTT; v_gene: TRBV5-1; j_gene: TRBJ1-4; d_gene: TRBD1; abundance: -
CDR3aa: CASSPSRVRSYEQYF; CDR3nt: TGTGCCAGCAGCCCCAGCAGGGTAAGGTCCTACGAGCAGTACTTC; v_gene: TRBV7-6; j_gene: TRBJ2-7; d_gene: -; abundance: few
CDR3aa: CAWSRSSGRKDTQYF; CDR3nt: TGTGCCTGGAGTAGGTCTAGCGGGAGAAAAGATACGCAGTATTTT; v_gene: TRBV30; j_gene: TRBJ2-3; d_gene: TRBD2; abundance: -
CDR3aa: CASSYGDSDGNTIYF; CDR3nt: TGTGCCAGCAGTTACGGAGACAGCGATGGAAACACCATATATTTT; v_gene: TRBV6-6; j_gene: TRBJ1-3; d_gene: -; abundance: -
CDR3aa: CASSFPGAYEQYF; CDR3nt: TGCGCCAGCAGCTTTCCAGGGGCCTACGAGCAGTACTTC; v_gene: TRBV5-1; j_gene: TRBJ2-7; d_gene: -; abundance: -
CDR3aa: CASSWTGNNEQFF; CDR3nt: TGTGCCAGCAGCTGGACGGGAAACAATGAGCAGTTCTTC; v_gene: TRBV6-5; j_gene: TRBJ2-1; d_gene: -; abundance: -
CDR3aa: CAWSVGQGYEQYF; CDR3nt: TGTGCCTGGAGTGTAGGCCAGGGCTACGAGCAGTACTTC; v_gene: TRBV30; j_gene: TRBJ2-7; d_gene: -; abundance: -